This record covers a single T cell receptor (beta chain). The data belong to a study of T-cell memory formation after mild COVID-19. TCRdb used MiXCR to reprocess the 5' RACE reads, holding one entry per CDR3 protein. The data contain 450,000 to 700,000 distinct CDR3 sequences, under 20% of them singletons. Germline CDR1 is LNHNV and CDR2 is YYDKDF (reference sequence). There are 12 residues in the CDR3. The V and J ends lost 0 bases and 7 bases respectively, with 3 bases between them. The TCR was taken from an adult woman who had mild COVID-19 (a few samples of this study predate the infection). Cell type and time point are not known. This chain joins TRBV15 and TRBJ2-2; D unresolved. Sequencing was carried out using PBMCs or a T cell subset sorted from them (not recorded which). Here the CDR3 reads CATSRDFGELFF. CDR3 sequence (DNA): TGTGCCACCAGCAGAGATTTCGGGGAGCTGTTTTTT.